This T cell receptor (beta chain) was found in a study of blood T cell repertoires in COVID-19. Study as a whole: COVID-19 samples collected from the United States, Italy and Spain covered acute and convalescent phases. T cells, B-cell-depleted T cells, or PBMCs supplied cDNA or gDNA.

Original handling: Reference gene primer amplification gave nucleated cell count estimates. TCRdb's copy holds only in-frame clones and misses some; the assay was immunoSEQ multiplex PCR. V, J and clone size reflect that table, while D and trimming were determined from the DNA. The sample yields about 73,000 clones, approximately 88% seen once. Per germline, CDR1 SGHNT and CDR2 YENEEA. Trimming removed 2 bases at V and 2 bases at J, with 9 bases between. The CDR3 has 15 residues. Sequencing was performed on peripheral blood. This clonotype originated in an elderly man with active or convalescent COVID-19. The chain recombines TRBV11-3 with TRBJ2-2; possible D gene TRBD2, 5 bases. The chain's CDR3 is CASSLSGENTGELFF. The CDR3 DNA reads TGTGCCAGCAGCTTATCCGGGGAAAACACCGGGGAGCTGTTTTTT.